A selection of T cell receptor beta chains follows, all from one sample in a study of glioma-infiltrating T cells after dendritic cell vaccination. Produced via immunoSEQ multiplex PCR; TCRdb's table is partial and in-frame only. Of about 58,000 clones in the sample, roughly 84% are singletons; the top ten hold about 8.1%. Sequences were derived from blood, sampled after dendritic cell vaccination. The receptor source for this set is a human donor with glioblastoma. Both conserved end residues are part of each CDR3. D genes are given only for firm matches. A clone size is listed for some rows: how often the clone was seen (once, few, many), or a class if it is expanded.

13	once	TRBV2	TRBJ1-2	TRBD1	CASLWTGAYGYTF	TGTGCCAGCCTGTGGACAGGGGCCTATGGCTACACCTTC
15	few	TRBV4-1	TRBJ2-7	NA	CASSQVGDPRDEQYF	TGCGCCAGCAGCCAAGTAGGGGATCCTAGGGACGAGCAGTACTTC
14	NA	TRBV29-1	TRBJ2-5	TRBD1	CSVDVTGYQETQYF	TGCAGCGTTGATGTGACAGGGTACCAAGAGACCCAGTACTTC
14	NA	TRBV9	TRBJ2-3	NA	CASSVAVNTDTQYF	TGTGCCAGCAGCGTGGCGGTAAACACAGATACGCAGTATTTT
15	NA	TRBV5-4	TRBJ1-1	NA	CASSSPGWRNTEAFF	TGTGCCAGCAGCTCCCCGGGGTGGCGGAACACTGAAGCTTTCTTT
17	NA	TRBV9	TRBJ2-5	TRBD1	CASSVSTGAGVQETQYF	TGTGCCAGCAGCGTATCGACAGGGGCTGGGGTCCAAGAGACCCAGTACTTC
15	few	TRBV4-1	TRBJ2-1	NA	CASSLRQWDNNEQFF	TGCGCCAGCAGCCTACGACAGTGGGACAACAATGAGCAGTTCTTC
12	NA	TRBV5-1	TRBJ2-7	TRBD1	CASSWTGAEQYF	TGCGCCAGCAGTTGGACAGGGGCCGAGCAGTACTTC
15	NA	TRBV7-3	TRBJ2-1	NA	CASSLWAGAGNEQFF	TGTGCCAGCAGCTTATGGGCAGGGGCGGGCAATGAGCAGTTCTTC
13	NA	TRBV10-3	TRBJ1-2	NA	CAISEGGDHGYTF	TGTGCCATCAGTGAGGGAGGTGACCATGGCTACACCTTC
13	NA	TRBV7-9	TRBJ1-1	NA	CASSLRRDGEAFF	TGTGCCAGCAGCTTAAGGCGGGACGGTGAAGCTTTCTTT
13	NA	TRBV27	TRBJ1-1	NA	CASRATVNTEAFF	TGTGCCAGCAGGGCGACAGTGAACACTGAAGCTTTCTTT
14	once	TRBV7-6	TRBJ2-5	TRBD1	CASSVDRGRETQYF	TGTGCCAGCAGCGTTGACAGGGGGCGAGAGACCCAGTACTTC
16	NA	TRBV4-1	TRBJ1-1	NA	CASSQAFRGAATEAFF	TGCGCCAGCAGCCAAGCATTCAGGGGCGCCGCGACTGAAGCTTTCTTT
16	NA	TRBV6-5	TRBJ1-2	NA	CASSYGLRGGIYGYTF	TGTGCCAGCAGTTACGGTCTTCGAGGGGGTATCTATGGCTACACCTTC
12	once	TRBV19	TRBJ1-1	NA	CASYSIGFEAFF	TGTGCCAGCTACTCTATTGGTTTTGAAGCTTTCTTT
14	NA	TRBV4-3	TRBJ2-3	NA	CASSRIGVTDTQYF	TGCGCCAGCAGCCGAATAGGGGTCACAGATACGCAGTATTTT
16	once	TRBV7-6	TRBJ2-2	NA	CASSLFTETNTGELFF	TGTGCCAGCAGCTTATTTACAGAAACGAACACCGGGGAGCTGTTTTTT
14	NA	TRBV11-2	TRBJ1-4	TRBD1	CASSLEGTGAELFF	TGTGCCAGCAGCTTAGAGGGAACAGGGGCGGAACTGTTTTTT
12	NA	TRBV7-9	TRBJ1-1	NA	CASSSENTEAFF	TGTGCCAGCAGCTCAGAGAACACTGAAGCTTTCTTT
16	NA	TRBV30	TRBJ1-6	TRBD1	CAWSVRAGGADWPLHF	TGTGCCTGGAGTGTAAGGGCAGGGGGCGCGGACTGGCCCCTCCACTTT
16	NA	TRBV19	TRBJ2-2	TRBD2	CASTYMGREGSGELFF	TGTGCCAGTACCTATATGGGGAGGGAAGGGTCCGGGGAGCTGTTTTTT
12	once	TRBV30	TRBJ2-7	NA	CAWSQDIYEQYF	TGTGCCTGGAGCCAAGACATCTACGAGCAGTACTTC
18	NA	TRBV5-1	TRBJ2-2	TRBD2	CASSLGPSGGSNTGELFF	TGCGCCAGCAGCTTGGGGCCTAGCGGAGGATCTAATACCGGGGAGCTGTTTTTT
13	NA	TRBV9	TRBJ1-1	NA	CASSVQAQGEAFF	TGTGCCAGCAGCGTACAGGCCCAGGGCGAAGCTTTCTTT
17	NA	TRBV18	TRBJ2-7	TRBD1	CASSRNHDGTASYEQYF	TGTGCCAGCTCACGCAACCACGACGGGACAGCTTCCTACGAGCAGTACTTC
14	few	TRBV19	TRBJ1-1	NA	CASSTRGRNTEAFF	TGTGCCAGTAGTACCAGGGGTAGGAATACTGAAGCTTTCTTT
14	NA	TRBV29-1	TRBJ2-3	NA	CSVGTVGGTDTQYF	TGCAGCGTTGGGACAGTTGGGGGCACAGATACGCAGTATTTT
15	NA	TRBV9	TRBJ1-2	TRBD1	CASSARTGGRYGYTF	TGTGCCAGCAGCGCGAGGACAGGGGGCCGCTATGGCTACACCTTC
17	NA	TRBV4-1	TRBJ2-3	TRBD2	CASSSQGTSGYTDTQYF	TGCGCCAGCAGCTCTCAAGGGACTAGCGGTTACACAGATACGCAGTATTTT
16	NA	TRBV2	TRBJ2-3	NA	CASSERRGPSTDTQYF	TGTGCCAGCAGTGAAAGGCGGGGACCTAGCACAGATACGCAGTATTTT
17	NA	TRBV4-2	TRBJ2-5	NA	CASSQDRGLTSQETQYF	TGTGCCAGCAGCCAAGATCGTGGCCTGACTAGCCAAGAGACCCAGTACTTC
14	NA	TRBV5-1	TRBJ2-5	NA	CASSQQGRGETQYF	TGCGCCAGCAGCCAACAGGGGCGGGGAGAGACCCAGTACTTC
14	NA	TRBV19	TRBJ1-2	TRBD1	CASSPDRGSYGYTF	TGTGCCAGTAGTCCGGACAGGGGGAGCTATGGCTACACCTTC
16	once	TRBV6-4	TRBJ2-3	TRBD2	CASSLGTSRSTDTQYF	TGTGCCAGCAGTCTGGGGACTAGCCGATCCACAGATACGCAGTATTTT
15	NA	TRBV6-6	TRBJ1-5	NA	CASVPMRVANQPQHF	TGTGCCAGCGTCCCAATGAGGGTTGCGAATCAGCCCCAGCATTTT
15	NA	TRBV27	TRBJ1-5	NA	CASSFGGTGLEPQHF	TGTGCCAGCAGTTTCGGGGGCACAGGACTAGAGCCCCAGCATTTT
13	NA	TRBV5-1	TRBJ2-7	TRBD1	CASSAGQGYEQYF	TGCGCCAGCAGCGCCGGACAGGGTTACGAGCAGTACTTC
11	NA	TRBV13	TRBJ2-1	TRBD2	CASSLGGEQFF	TGTGCCAGCAGCCTCGGGGGGGAGCAGTTCTTC
17	NA	TRBV7-8	TRBJ1-5	TRBD1	CASSLSRTGTSNQPQHF	TGTGCCAGCAGCTTATCGAGGACAGGGACAAGCAATCAGCCCCAGCATTTT
16	NA	TRBV5-1	TRBJ2-3	TRBD2	CASSLPGLGRTDTQYF	TGCGCCAGCAGCTTACCGGGACTAGGACGCACAGATACGCAGTATTTT
13	few	TRBV18	TRBJ1-2	NA	CASSPFSGRSYTF	TGTGCCAGCTCACCATTTTCAGGAAGGAGCTACACCTTC
13	NA	TRBV5-6	TRBJ1-6	NA	CASSLLQNSPLHF	TGTGCCAGCAGCTTGTTGCAGAATTCACCCCTCCACTTT
17	NA	TRBV28	TRBJ2-7	TRBD2	CASSLWASGGPSYEQYF	TGTGCCAGCAGTTTATGGGCGAGCGGGGGGCCATCCTACGAGCAGTACTTC
15	NA	TRBV4-1	TRBJ1-1	NA	CASSQPDTANTEAFF	TGCGCCAGCAGCCAACCGGACACCGCGAACACTGAAGCTTTCTTT
15	NA	TRBV2	TRBJ2-2	NA	CASSVRAENTGELFF	TGTGCCAGCAGTGTGAGGGCAGAGAACACCGGGGAGCTGTTTTTT